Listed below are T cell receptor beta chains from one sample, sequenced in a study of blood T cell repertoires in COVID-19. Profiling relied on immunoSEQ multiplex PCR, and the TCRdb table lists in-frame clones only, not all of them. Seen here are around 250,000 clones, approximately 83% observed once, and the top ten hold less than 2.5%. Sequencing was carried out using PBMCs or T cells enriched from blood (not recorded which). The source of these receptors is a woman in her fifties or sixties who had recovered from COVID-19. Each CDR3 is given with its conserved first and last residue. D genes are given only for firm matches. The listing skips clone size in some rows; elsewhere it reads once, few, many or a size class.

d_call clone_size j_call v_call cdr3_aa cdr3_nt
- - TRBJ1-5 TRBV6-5 CASSPVPHGSQPQHF TGTGCCAGCAGCCCGGTCCCCCACGGGAGTCAGCCCCAGCATTTT
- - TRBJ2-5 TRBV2 CASSGSGSQYF TGTGCCAGCAGTGGGTCGGGGTCCCAGTACTTC
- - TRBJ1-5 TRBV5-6 CASTLGQGNQPQHF TGTGCCAGCACCTTGGGCCAGGGGAATCAGCCCCAGCATTTT
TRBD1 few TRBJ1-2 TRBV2 CASTGTDYGYTF TGTGCCAGCACGGGGACAGATTATGGCTACACCTTC
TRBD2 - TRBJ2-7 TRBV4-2 CASSQDPGLAGVASYEQYF TGTGCCAGCAGCCAGGATCCGGGACTAGCGGGAGTGGCTTCCTACGAGCAGTACTTC
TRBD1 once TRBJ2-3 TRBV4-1 CASSPRDSQSTDTQYF TGCGCCAGCAGCCCCCGGGACAGCCAAAGCACAGATACGCAGTATTTT
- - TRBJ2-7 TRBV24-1 CATSEGSGGSYEQYF TGTGCCACCAGTGAGGGGTCCGGGGGCTCCTACGAGCAGTACTTC
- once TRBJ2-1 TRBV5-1 CASSLKAPGEQFF TGCGCCAGCAGCTTGAAGGCCCCGGGGGAGCAGTTCTTC
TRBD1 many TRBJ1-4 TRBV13 CASRFTGGASEKLFF TGTGCCAGCAGGTTTACAGGGGGCGCGAGTGAAAAACTGTTTTTT
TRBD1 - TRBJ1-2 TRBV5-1 CASSPLTGFGYTF TGCGCCAGCAGCCCACTGACAGGGTTTGGCTACACCTTC
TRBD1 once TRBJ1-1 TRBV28 CASSSDREADTEAFF TGTGCCAGCAGTTCCGACAGGGAAGCGGACACTGAAGCTTTCTTT
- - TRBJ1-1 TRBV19 CASSGAPGTEAFF TGTGCCAGTTCAGGGGCCCCCGGCACTGAAGCTTTCTTT
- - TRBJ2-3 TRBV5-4 CASSLGGSGTDTQYF TGTGCCAGCAGCTTGGGAGGCTCCGGCACAGATACGCAGTATTTT
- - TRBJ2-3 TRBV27 CASSWGRAADTQYF TGTGCCAGCAGTTGGGGTAGAGCGGCAGATACGCAGTATTTT
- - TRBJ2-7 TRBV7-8 CASSQTRAEQYF TGTGCCAGCAGCCAGACTAGAGCCGAGCAGTACTTC
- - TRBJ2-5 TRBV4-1 CASSQRGGETQYF TGCGCCAGCAGCCAAAGAGGGGGAGAGACCCAGTACTTC
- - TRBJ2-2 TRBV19 CASSILRDTGELFF TGTGCCAGTAGTATATTGCGGGACACCGGGGAGCTGTTTTTT
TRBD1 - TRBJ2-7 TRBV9 CASSPRPEAGGEQYF TGTGCCAGCAGCCCCCGACCTGAGGCAGGGGGAGAGCAGTACTTC
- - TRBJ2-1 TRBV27 CASSLYSGMEGSYNEQFF TGTGCCAGCAGTTTATACTCGGGAATGGAGGGCTCCTACAATGAGCAGTTCTTC
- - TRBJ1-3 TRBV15 CATSRDRYGNTIYF TGTGCCACCAGCAGGGACAGATATGGAAACACCATATATTTT
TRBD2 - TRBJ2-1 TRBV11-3 CASSLTSGNEQFF TGTGCCAGCAGCCTGACTAGCGGCAATGAGCAGTTCTTC
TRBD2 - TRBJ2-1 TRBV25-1 CASTVAGGPWEQFF TGTGCCAGCACGGTAGCGGGAGGGCCTTGGGAGCAGTTCTTC
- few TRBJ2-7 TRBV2 CASSNPFGRNEQYF TGTGCCAGCAGCAATCCTTTCGGGAGAAACGAGCAGTACTTC
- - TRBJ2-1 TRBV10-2 CASSDRGYARDEQFF TGCGCCAGCAGTGACAGAGGCTACGCGCGAGATGAGCAGTTCTTC
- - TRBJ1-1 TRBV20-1 CSASGAHFVQHTEAFF TGCAGTGCTAGTGGGGCACACTTCGTCCAACACACTGAAGCTTTCTTT
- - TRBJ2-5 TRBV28 CASSSDGKGETQYF TGTGCCAGCAGTTCGGACGGTAAGGGGGAGACCCAGTACTTC
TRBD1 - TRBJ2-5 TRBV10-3 CAIRQGGETQYF TGTGCCATCAGACAGGGGGGAGAGACCCAGTACTTC
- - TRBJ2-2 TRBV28 CASSLRGSGEHTGELFF TGTGCCAGCAGTTTAAGGGGTAGCGGAGAGCATACCGGGGAGCTGTTTTTT
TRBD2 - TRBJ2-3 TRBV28 CASSSLGTREEFRDTQYF TGTGCCAGCAGTTCCCTAGGTACGCGGGAGGAATTTCGAGATACGCAGTATTTT
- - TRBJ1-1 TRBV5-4 CASSRGGGVDTEAFF TGTGCCAGCAGCAGAGGAGGAGGGGTGGACACTGAAGCTTTCTTT
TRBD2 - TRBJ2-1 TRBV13 CASSPFGLAGGSYGQFF TGTGCCAGCAGCCCCTTCGGTCTAGCGGGAGGGTCTTATGGGCAGTTCTTC
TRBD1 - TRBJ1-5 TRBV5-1 CASSFGTGVDQPQHF TGCGCCAGCAGCTTCGGGACAGGGGTGGATCAGCCCCAGCATTTT
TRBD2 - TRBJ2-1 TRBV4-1 CASSQEERETSAYNEQFF TGCGCCAGCAGCCAAGAGGAGCGAGAGACTAGCGCTTACAATGAGCAGTTCTTC
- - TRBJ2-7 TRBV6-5 CASSRTGTYEQYF TGTGCCAGCAGTCGTACAGGGACCTACGAGCAGTACTTC
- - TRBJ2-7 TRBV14 CASSHPIGSYEQYF TGTGCCAGCAGCCACCCCATCGGCTCCTACGAGCAGTACTTC
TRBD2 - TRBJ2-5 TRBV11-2 CASSQRTRLAETQYF TGTGCCAGCAGCCAAAGGACTAGATTGGCAGAGACCCAGTACTTC
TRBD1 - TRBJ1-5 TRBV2 CASKGQLDQPQHF TGTGCCAGCAAGGGACAGCTCGATCAGCCCCAGCATTTT
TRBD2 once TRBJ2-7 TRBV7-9 CASSSRTSGGNYEQYF TGTGCCAGCAGCTCCAGGACTAGCGGGGGAAACTACGAGCAGTACTTC
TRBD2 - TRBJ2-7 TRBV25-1 CASSPKRGGSSYEQYF TGTGCCAGCAGTCCCAAACGAGGCGGGAGTTCCTACGAGCAGTACTTC
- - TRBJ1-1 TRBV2 CASAGYTEAFF TGTGCCAGCGCCGGGTACACTGAAGCTTTCTTT